The 17 T cell receptor beta chains reported below all come from one sample, sequenced in a study of T cells after yellow fever vaccination. TCRdb re-called the 5' RACE reads through MiXCR, storing one row per CDR3 protein. Among hundreds of thousands of distinct CDR3 sequences listed, around 8.1% were seen once. Sequenced material: PBMCs, taken around 45 days after the first yellow fever vaccination. The receptors come from a man aged 18-30 years who received the YFV17D yellow fever vaccine.

This chain uses TRBV7-2 with TRBJ1-3; TRBD1 matches at 7 bases. With 5 bases clipped from V and 3 bases from J, the junction kept 7 bases outside the gene matches. CDR1 and CDR2 (germline): SGHTA, FQGNSA. The CDR3 runs 15 residues. CDR3 sequence reads: CASSRVGTVGNTIYF. The CDR3 DNA reads as TGTGCCAGCAGCCGAGTTGGGACAGTTGGAAACACCATATATTTT.

In its sample, this clonotype was seen many times. The chain employs TRBV7-2 and TRBJ2-7; D not resolved. There are 13 residues in the CDR3. Trimming left V 0 bases short and J 4 bases short, with 7 bases between. Germline V gives CDR1 SGHTA, CDR2 FQGNSA. The CDR3 region is CASSLAVKYEQYF. The CDR3 coding sequence is TGTGCCAGCAGCTTAGCGGTTAAGTACGAGCAGTACTTC.

This chain links TRBV6-5 with TRBJ1-1; unclear D gene. Per germline, CDR1 MNHEY and CDR2 SVGAGI. Trimming removed 2 bases at V and 0 bases at J, with 10 bases between. This CDR3 contains 15 residues. The CDR3 region has the DNA TGTGCCAGCAGTTACGGAAGGTTCATGAACACTGAAGCTTTCTTT. Its protein product is CASSYGRFMNTEAFF.

At least ten counts were recorded for this clonotype. The V call is TRBV5-1, the J call TRBJ2-1; 7 nucleotides agree with TRBD1. Germline values: CDR1 SGHRS, CDR2 YFSETQ. The CDR3 covers 16 residues. Trimming removed 6 bases from V and 0 bases from J; junction bases left unmatched: 9. The CDR3: CASTLDRASSYNEQFF. CDR3 DNA sequence: TGCGCCAGCACCCTTGACAGGGCGAGCTCCTACAATGAGCAGTTCTTC.

This clonotype came up many times. The CDR3 protein is CASDRARGAFF. The CDR3 DNA reads TGTGCCAGCGACAGGGCTAGGGGAGCTTTCTTT. V and J are TRBV12-3 or TRBV12-4 and TRBJ1-1, with TRBD1 matching over 7 bases. With V trimmed by 8 bases and J by 10 bases, 7 bases remained unmatched. CDR3 length: 11 amino acids.

J is TRBJ2-3 and V is TRBV12-3 or TRBV12-4; 10 bases are shared with TRBD1. The junction had 8 bases not matched to a gene; V was cut back by 5 bases and J by 3 bases. The CDR3 is made up of 16 amino acids. The chain's CDR3 is CASSPKKGQGTDTQYF. Written as DNA, the CDR3 is TGTGCCAGCAGTCCGAAAAAGGGACAGGGGACAGATACGCAGTATTTT.

This clonotype was seen a few times. This chain joins TRBV7-8 and TRBJ2-5; no definite D call. This CDR3 has 19 residues. Germline-derived CDR1 and CDR2 are SGHVS and FQNEAQ. Trimming stripped 5 bases from V and 4 bases from J, with 29 bases between. The CDR3, as DNA: TGTGCCAGCAGCAGACGCCCGGGCCCCTTTTCCCCCCTAGGAGAGACCCAGTACTTC. Translating gives CASSRRPGPFSPLGETQYF.

This clonotype was seen a handful of times. This rearrangement joins TRBV20-1 to TRBJ2-5; TRBD2 matches 11 bases. Losses at the gene ends were 1 base for V and 1 base for J; bases not matched to a gene: 5. This CDR3 comprises 16 residues. CDR1 is DFQATT and CDR2 is SNEGSKA in the germline V gene (reference sequence). For the CDR3, the DNA is TGCAGTGCTAGAGGGGGACTAGCGGACCTCCAAGAGACCCAGTACTTC. It is translated as CSARGGLADLQETQYF.

This chain joins TRBV4-2 and TRBJ2-3, with TRBD1 matching over 7 bases. Looked up from germline, CDR1 is LGHNA and CDR2 is YNFKEQ. This CDR3 is built from 13 residues. V lost 1 base to trimming and J lost 7 bases; unmatched junction nucleotides: 2. CDR3 amino acids: CASSQGTGHTQYF. The CDR3 coding sequence is TGTGCCAGCAGCCAAGGGACAGGTCATACGCAGTATTTT.

The table lists this clonotype with a few counts. This chain connects TRBV7-2 to TRBJ1-5; D is unresolved. V was clipped by 5 bases and J by 5 bases, with 13 bases between them. Germline V gene data show CDR1 as SGHTA and CDR2 as FQGNSA. The CDR3 has 14 amino acids. CDR3 region: CASSPDGRHQPQHF. Written as DNA, the CDR3 is TGTGCCAGCAGCCCAGACGGGCGGCATCAGCCCCAGCATTTT.

This clonotype was observed a handful of times. In DNA form, the CDR3 reads TGTGCCAGCAGCTTAGGTGGTGCTTTATCGAATGGCTACACCTTC. Translation: CASSLGGALSNGYTF. J is TRBJ1-2 and V is TRBV7-2; no clear D. V was shortened by 1 base and J by 6 bases, with 15 bases between the two germline ends. Germline CDR1 reads SGHTA; CDR2 reads FQGNSA. This CDR3 spans 15 amino acids.

The chain joins TRBV5-1 to TRBJ1-2; tentative D call: TRBD1 (6 bases). The CDR3 totals 15 residues. The ends were cut back, 4 bases at V and 0 bases at J, with 13 bases in the middle. Germline values: CDR1 SGHRS, CDR2 YFSETQ. The CDR3 loop is CASSSGQPTNYGYTF. The CDR3 nucleotides are TGCGCCAGCAGCAGTGGACAGCCCACTAACTATGGCTACACCTTC.

CDR3 in DNA: TGCGCCAGCAGCCAAGATCAGGTGGGGTTCGGGACCCAGTACTTC. Amino acid sequence: CASSQDQVGFGTQYF. This chain uses TRBV4-1 with TRBJ2-5; no definite D call. Deletions cut 0 bases from V and 7 bases from J, with 15 bases between. The CDR3 extends over 15 amino acids. From germline, CDR1 is MGHRA and CDR2 YSYEKL.

V gene TRBV2 combines with J gene TRBJ2-7; the match to TRBD2 covers 7 bases. V shed 4 bases and J 2 bases; nucleotides not matched to a gene: 8. From germline, CDR1 is SNHLY and CDR2 FYNNEI. The CDR3 has 15 residues. DNA of the CDR3: TGTGCCAGCAGTGGTTTTGAGCGGGGCACCTACGAGCAGTACGTC. Translated: CASSGFERGTYEQYV.

This clonotype was seen a handful of times. The genes are TRBV7-3 and TRBJ2-6; D may be TRBD2 (5 bases). Germline V lookup: CDR1 SGHTA, CDR2 FQGTGA. V dropped 5 bases and J dropped 3 bases, with 11 bases sitting between them. This CDR3 spans 15 amino acids. In DNA, the CDR3 is TGTGCCAGCAGCATCGAGGGAATTGGGGCCAACGTCCTGACTTTC. Translation: CASSIEGIGANVLTF.

This clonotype was counted only a few times. The chain joins TRBV6-5 to TRBJ1-1; possible D gene TRBD1, 5 bases. Trimming removed 2 bases from V and 8 bases from J, with 15 bases in between. Germline V CDR1 and CDR2: MNHEY, SVGAGI. The CDR3 consists of 14 residues. CDR3 in amino acids: CASSYGYGTIEAFF. CDR3 coding DNA: TGTGCCAGCAGTTACGGCTATGGGACGATCGAAGCTTTCTTT.

This clonotype was detected only a few times. CDR3 sequence reads: CASSQDRLPGGNQPQHF. Here the CDR3 DNA reads TGTGCCAGCAGCCAAGACAGGCTCCCCGGGGGCAATCAGCCCCAGCATTTT. The chain has TRBV3-1 and TRBJ1-5; D gene ambiguous. The CDR3 loop spans 17 amino acids. Trimming took off 0 bases at V and 2 bases at J, with 14 bases between the two ends. Germline CDR1 reads LGHDT; CDR2 reads YNNKEL (reference sequence).